One and the same sample provided the 3 T cell receptor beta chains below, sequenced in a study of T cell responses to AZD1222 COVID-19 vaccine. The table came from immunoSEQ multiplex PCR; TCRdb's copy has only in-frame clones and leaves some out. Of over 100,000 clones listed, about nine tenths are singletons. The input for sequencing was peripheral blood, taken on day 0 of AZD1222 vaccination. The receptors shown here come from an adult in good health.

This sequence joins TRBV11-2 and TRBJ1-1; no reliable D call. This CDR3 has 13 residues. Trimming took 3 bases from V and 7 from J, leaving 12 bases between them. CDR1 is SGHAT and CDR2 is FQNNGV in the germline V gene. The CDR3 region has the DNA TGTGCCAGCAGCTTTCAGGACGGAGTTGAAGCTTTCTTT. This translates into CASSFQDGVEAFF.

The chain has TRBV6-5 and TRBJ1-2; no clear D. The CDR3 contains 14 residues. Per the germline V gene, CDR1 is MNHEY and CDR2 is SVGAGI. V was cut by 0 bases and J by 6 bases, with 11 bases left in between. This CDR3 is CASSYSSLENGYTF. In DNA, the CDR3 is TGTGCCAGCAGTTACTCAAGCTTGGAAAATGGCTACACCTTC.

Only one count was recorded for this clone. J is TRBJ1-6 and V is TRBV27; 8 bases are a match to TRBD1. Trimming cost V 5 bases and J 14 bases; bases outside gene matches: 8. CDR1 is MNHEY and CDR2 is SMNVEV in the germline V gene (reference sequence). The CDR3 consists of 13 residues. In nucleotides, the CDR3 is TGTGCCAGCAGTAGGACAGGGCTGGGGGCCCTCCACTTT. It yields the protein CASSRTGLGALHF.